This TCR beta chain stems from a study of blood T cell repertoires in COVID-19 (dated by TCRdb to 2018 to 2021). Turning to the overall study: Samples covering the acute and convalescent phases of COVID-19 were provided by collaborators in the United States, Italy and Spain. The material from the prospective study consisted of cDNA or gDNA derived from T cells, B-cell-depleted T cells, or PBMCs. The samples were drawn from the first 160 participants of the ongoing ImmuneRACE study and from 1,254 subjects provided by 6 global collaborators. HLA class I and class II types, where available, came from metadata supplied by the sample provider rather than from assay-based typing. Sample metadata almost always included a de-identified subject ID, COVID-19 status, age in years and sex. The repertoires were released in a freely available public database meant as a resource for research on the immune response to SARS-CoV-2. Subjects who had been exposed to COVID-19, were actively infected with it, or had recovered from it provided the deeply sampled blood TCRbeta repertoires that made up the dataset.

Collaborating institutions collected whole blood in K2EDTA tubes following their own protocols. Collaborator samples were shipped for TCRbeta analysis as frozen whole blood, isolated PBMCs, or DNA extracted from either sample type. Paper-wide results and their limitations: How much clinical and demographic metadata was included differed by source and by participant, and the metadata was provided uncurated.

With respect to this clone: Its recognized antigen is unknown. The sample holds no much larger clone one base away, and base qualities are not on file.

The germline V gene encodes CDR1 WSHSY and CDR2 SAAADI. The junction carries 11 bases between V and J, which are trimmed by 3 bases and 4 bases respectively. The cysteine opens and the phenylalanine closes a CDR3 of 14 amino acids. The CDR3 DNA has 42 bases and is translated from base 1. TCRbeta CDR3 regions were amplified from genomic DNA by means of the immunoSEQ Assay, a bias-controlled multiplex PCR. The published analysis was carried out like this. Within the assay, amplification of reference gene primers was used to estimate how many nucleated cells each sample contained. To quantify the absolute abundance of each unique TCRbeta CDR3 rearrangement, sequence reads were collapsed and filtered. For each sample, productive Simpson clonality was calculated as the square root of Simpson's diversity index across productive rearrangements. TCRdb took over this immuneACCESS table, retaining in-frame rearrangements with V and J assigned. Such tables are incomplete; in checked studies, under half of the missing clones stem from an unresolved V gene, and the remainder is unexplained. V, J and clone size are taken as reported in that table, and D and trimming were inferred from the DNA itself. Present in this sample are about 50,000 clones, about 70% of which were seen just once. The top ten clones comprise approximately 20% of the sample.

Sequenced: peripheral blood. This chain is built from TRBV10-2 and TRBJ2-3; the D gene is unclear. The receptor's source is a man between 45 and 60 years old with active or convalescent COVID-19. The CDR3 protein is CASSESLDPDTQYF. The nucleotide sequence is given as TGCGCCAGCAGTGAATCCCTAGATCCAGATACGCAGTATTTT.